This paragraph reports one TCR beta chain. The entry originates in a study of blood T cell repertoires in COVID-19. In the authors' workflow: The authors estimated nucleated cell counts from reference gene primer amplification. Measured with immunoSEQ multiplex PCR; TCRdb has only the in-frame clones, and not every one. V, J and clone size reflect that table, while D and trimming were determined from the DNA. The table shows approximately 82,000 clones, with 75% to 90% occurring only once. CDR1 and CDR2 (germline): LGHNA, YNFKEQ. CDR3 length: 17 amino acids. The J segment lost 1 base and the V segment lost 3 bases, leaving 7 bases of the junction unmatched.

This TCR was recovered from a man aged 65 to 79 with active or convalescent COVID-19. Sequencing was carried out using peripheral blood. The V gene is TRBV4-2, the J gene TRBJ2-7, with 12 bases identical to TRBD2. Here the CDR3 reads CASSHPASGRGSYEQYF. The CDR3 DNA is TGTGCCAGCAGCCACCCGGCTAGCGGGAGGGGGTCCTACGAGCAGTACTTC.